The 18 T cell receptor beta chains given below trace back to one sample, sequenced in a study of T cells in localized non-small cell lung cancer. Only in-frame clones appear in the TCRdb table, and some are missing; sequencing was by immunoSEQ multiplex PCR. Of around 670 clones in the sample, about 28% were seen once. This specimen consisted of normal lung tissue next to the tumor, obtained before any cancer treatment. The receptors were sampled from a man between 40 and 75 years old with stage III lung adenocarcinoma.

The table lists this clone with a few counts. The chain employs TRBV28 and TRBJ2-7, with unresolved D. The CDR3 has 17 residues. Deletions cut 5 bases from V and 1 base from J, with 21 bases between. Germline CDR1 and CDR2: MDHEN and SYDVKM. This CDR3 is CASSPPDPELYSYEQYF. CDR3 in DNA: TGTGCCAGCAGTCCCCCGGACCCCGAGTTATATTCCTACGAGCAGTACTTC. The full variable domain, its missing parts supplied by reference TRBV28 and TRBJ2-7, is DVKVTQSSRYLVKRTGEKVFLECVQDMDHENMFWYRQDPGLGLRLIYFSYDVKMKEKGDIPEGYSVSREKKERFSLILESASTNQTSMYLCASSPPDPELYSYEQYFGPGTRLTVT.

This clone was counted only a few times. The rearrangement joins TRBV5-1 to TRBJ2-3; possible D gene TRBD2, 5 bases. There are 16 residues in the CDR3. Trimming took off 0 bases at V and 1 base at J, with 12 bases between the two ends. Germline V gives CDR1 SGHRS, CDR2 YFSETQ. The CDR3 DNA reads as TGCGCCAGCAGCTTGGCCACACTGAGGGGCACAGATACGCAGTATTTT. This sequence encodes CASSLATLRGTDTQYF.

The chain employs TRBV2 and TRBJ2-1; 10 nucleotides agree with TRBD2. There are 14 residues in the CDR3. Per germline, CDR1 SNHLY and CDR2 FYNNEI. The J segment lost 10 bases and the V segment lost 7 bases, leaving 10 bases of the junction unmatched. CDR3: CASMLAGVQGEQFF. In DNA form, the CDR3 reads TGTGCCAGCATGCTAGCGGGAGTTCAAGGGGAGCAGTTCTTC.

The genes are TRBV6-8 and TRBJ1-2; D not certain. This CDR3 region has 16 residues. Between the trimmed V and J ends, which lost 2 bases and 1 base, there was a span of 14 bases. Germline V CDR1 and CDR2: MNHGY, SAAAGT. This CDR3 reads CASSYLRSARNYGYTF. The DNA for the CDR3 is TGTGCCAGCAGTTACCTCCGTTCGGCACGTAACTATGGCTACACCTTC.

The chain couples TRBV5-1 to TRBJ2-2; 7 bases are shared with TRBD1. Trimming took 4 bases from V and 7 from J; bases not matched to a gene: 10. The CDR3 has 15 amino acids. Germline V gene data show CDR1 as SGHRS and CDR2 as YFSETQ. The CDR3 region has the DNA TGCGCCAGCAGCGCCGAACAGGGGAGAAGCGGGGAGCTGTTTTTT. This sequence encodes CASSAEQGRSGELFF. The complete variable domain, with remaining parts taken from reference TRBV5-1 and TRBJ2-2, reads KAGVTQTPRYLIKTRGQQVTLSCSPISGHRSVSWYQQTPGQGLQFLFEYFSETQRNKGNFPGRFSGRQFSNSRSEMNVSTLELGDSALYLCASSAEQGRSGELFFGEGSRLTVL.

This rearrangement joins TRBV6-9 to TRBJ2-7; D gene unclear. This CDR3 spans 13 amino acids. Trimming cost V 8 bases and J 2 bases, with 13 bases left between them. Germline assignment: CDR1 MNHGY and CDR2 SVAAGI. The CDR3 DNA reads TGTGCCAGCGGAGTTACAGAGGCCTACGAGCAGTACTTC. Residues: CASGVTEAYEQYF.

The V and J genes are TRBV6-8 and TRBJ1-4, with no clear D. The length of the CDR3 is 16 residues. Germline assignment: CDR1 MNHGY and CDR2 SAAAGT. Deletions cut 6 bases from V and 8 bases from J, with 22 bases between. CDR3 sequence (DNA): TGTGCCAGCAGCACCACACCTTGGTGGAAGGAGGAAAAACTGTTTTTT. Translating gives CASSTTPWWKEEKLFF.

This chain connects TRBV11-3 to TRBJ2-3; D remains unclear. Germline values: CDR1 SGHNT, CDR2 YENEEA. CDR3 length: 18 residues. Between the trimmed V and J ends, which lost 0 bases and 3 bases, there was a span of 19 bases. The CDR3, as DNA: TGTGCCAGCAGCTTAGAGTCCTATACACTCCGAGAGACAGATACGCAGTATTTT. Translation: CASSLESYTLRETDTQYF.

The chain links TRBV19 to TRBJ2-1; D might be TRBD2 (6 bases). There are 16 residues in the CDR3. Trimming removed 3 bases at V and 9 bases at J, with 21 bases between. Germline V lookup: CDR1 LNHDA, CDR2 SQIVND (reference sequence). The DNA for the CDR3 is TGTGCCAGTAGTATTATAGGACTACATCGCCCGGGTGAGCAGTTCTTC. Encoded protein: CASSIIGLHRPGEQFF. The full variable domain, rest sourced from reference TRBV19 and TRBJ2-1, is DGGITQSPKYLFRKEGQNVTLSCEQNLNHDAMYWYRQDPGQGLRLIYYSQIVNDFQKGDIAEGYSVSREKKESFPLTVTSAQKNPTAFYLCASSIIGLHRPGEQFFGPGTRLTVL.

The rearrangement links TRBV19 to TRBJ2-7; 10 nucleotides line up with TRBD1. This CDR3 is built from 15 residues. In germline, CDR1 is LNHDA, CDR2 SQIVND (reference sequence). V lost 5 bases to trimming and J lost 3 bases; unmatched junction nucleotides: 7. The CDR3 reads CASSEGQGVVYEQYF. Written as DNA, the CDR3 is TGTGCCAGTAGTGAAGGACAGGGGGTCGTCTACGAGCAGTACTTC.

This chain joins TRBV19 and TRBJ1-5; TRBD1 is a possible D gene (6 bases). The CDR3 extends over 14 amino acids. Trimming removed 7 bases from V and 6 bases from J, with 16 bases in between. In germline, CDR1 is LNHDA, CDR2 SQIVND (reference sequence). The CDR3 DNA is TGTGCCAGTAATCCGGGACAACAAGGTCAGCCCCAGCATTTT. Its protein is CASNPGQQGQPQHF.

This clone showed up just a few times. V gene TRBV29-1 combines with J gene TRBJ1-1, with TRBD1 identical over 8 bases. Trimming removed 2 bases from V and 1 base from J; junction bases left unmatched: 0. The CDR3 length is 13 residues. Germline V lookup: CDR1 SQVTM, CDR2 ANQGSEA. The CDR3, as DNA: TGCAGCGTTGAAACAGGGGGGAACACTGAAGCTTTCTTT. It codes for CSVETGGNTEAFF. Looking up the rest from reference TRBV29-1 and TRBJ1-1 gives the full variable domain: SAVISQKPSRDICQRGTSLTIQCQVDSQVTMMFWYRQQPGQSLTLIATANQGSEATYESGFVIDKFPISRPNLTFSTLTVSNMSPEDSSIYLCSVETGGNTEAFFGQGTRLTVV.

By share, this clone counts as medium-sized. CDR3 bases: TGCGCCAGCAGCCAAGTTTTGCAGCGGGAGCACACAGATACGCAGTATTTT. Translating gives CASSQVLQREHTDTQYF. The chain carries TRBV4-1 and TRBJ2-3; 8 nucleotides align to TRBD2. The germline CDR1 and CDR2 sequences are MGHRA and YSYEKL. The junction had 8 bases not matched to a gene; V was cut back by 1 base and J by 2 bases. The CDR3 covers 17 residues.

The chain recombines TRBV18 with TRBJ2-5; no firm D call. The CDR3 is 13 residues long. V lost 3 bases and J 2 bases, leaving 7 bases between the germline ends. Looked up from germline, CDR1 is KGHSH and CDR2 is LQKENI. The CDR3 here is CASSPNLQETQYF. For the CDR3, the DNA is TGTGCCAGCTCACCGAATTTACAAGAGACCCAGTACTTC.

This rearrangement joins TRBV19 to TRBJ1-5; D remains ambiguous. Germline V CDR1 and CDR2: LNHDA, SQIVND (reference sequence). Trimming pared 3 bases from V and 7 bases from J, leaving 10 bases between. The CDR3 loop spans 13 amino acids. The DNA of the CDR3 is TGTGCCAGTAGTATTGAGGCCTCACAGCCCCAGCATTTT. Translation gives CASSIEASQPQHF. The full variable domain, in which reference TRBV19 and TRBJ1-5 provide the parts outside the CDR3, is DGGITQSPKYLFRKEGQNVTLSCEQNLNHDAMYWYRQDPGQGLRLIYYSQIVNDFQKGDIAEGYSVSREKKESFPLTVTSAQKNPTAFYLCASSIEASQPQHFGDGTRLSIL.

This chain links TRBV6-8 with TRBJ2-7; 7 nucleotides align to TRBD2. The trim removed 0 bases at V and 1 base at J, leaving 9 bases unmatched. Germline CDR1 reads MNHGY; CDR2 reads SAAAGT. CDR3 length: 17 residues. CDR3 in amino acids: CASSYSGRGGGSYEQYF. CDR3 DNA sequence: TGTGCCAGCAGTTACTCCGGTAGGGGCGGGGGTTCCTACGAGCAGTACTTC.

CDR3 region: CASNRLGVGTGELFF. The CDR3, as DNA: TGTGCCAGTAACCGTCTGGGGGTCGGGACCGGGGAGCTGTTTTTT. The rearrangement links TRBV19 to TRBJ2-2; D may match TRBD1 or TRBD2 (5 bases each). Germline V lookup: CDR1 LNHDA, CDR2 SQIVND (reference sequence). The CDR3 length is 15 residues. V lost 7 bases and J lost 5, with 17 bases in between.

By proportion, this clone is large. The chain employs TRBV6-1 and TRBJ2-7; no clear D gene. Germline CDR1 reads MNHNS; CDR2 reads SASEGT. Deletions cut 0 bases from V and 2 bases from J, with 14 bases between. CDR3 length equals 16 residues. CDR3 in DNA: TGTGCCAGCAGTGAAGCGCTTGGGCTAGTACCCTACGAGCAGTACTTC. This encodes CASSEALGLVPYEQYF.